The 10 T cell receptor beta chains given below trace back to one sample, sequenced in a study of shared clonotypes between healthy human individuals. Method: immunoSEQ multiplex PCR; TCRdb's copy keeps in-frame clones and lacks some. The sample has around 690,000 clones, 80% to 95% seen once. Material for sequencing was memory CD8+ T cells from PBMCs. The subset: CD45RO+ cells pooled with CCR7-negative TemRA cells. Source of these receptors: a man between 18 and 35 years old in good health. Some clones in this sample may be carry-over from other donors' samples.

The chain combines TRBV2 with TRBJ1-5; D gene uncertain. The CDR3 is 16 residues long. Germline lookup yields CDR1 SNHLY and CDR2 FYNNEI. With 6 bases removed from V and 0 bases from J, the gap between germline ends came to 15 bases. The CDR3 sequence: CASSASGQLSNQPQHF. For the CDR3, the DNA is TGTGCCAGCAGCGCTTCTGGGCAGCTTAGCAATCAGCCCCAGCATTTT. Complete variable domain (other parts from reference TRBV2 and TRBJ1-5): EPEVTQTPSHQVTQMGQEVILRCVPISNHLYFYWYRQILGQKVEFLVSFYNNEISEKSEIFDDQFSVERPDGSNFTLKIRSTKLEDSAMYFCASSASGQLSNQPQHFGDGTRLSIL.

Written as DNA, the CDR3 is TGCAGCGTTGTGGGGGGCCCACTCTCCTACGAGCAGTACTTC. Its protein product is CSVVGGPLSYEQYF. The chain carries TRBV29-1 and TRBJ2-7; D may be TRBD1 or TRBD2 (6 bases each). Trimming removed 4 bases at V and 0 bases at J, with 13 bases between. CDR1 is SQVTM, CDR2 ANQGSEA, per germline. This CDR3 has 14 residues.

The chain employs TRBV6-6 and TRBJ1-1, with D unclear. V gave up 2 bases and J gave up 3 bases, with 13 bases separating them. CDR1 and CDR2 (germline): MNHNY, SVGAGI (reference sequence). This CDR3 region has 15 residues. CDR3 loop: CASSYVGVGDTEAFF. The CDR3 DNA sequence: TGTGCCAGCAGTTACGTTGGGGTTGGGGACACTGAAGCTTTCTTT.

The chain employs TRBV5-1 and TRBJ2-1; TRBD2 agrees at 10 bases. The CDR3 sequence is 16 residues long. Trimming removed 0 bases from V and 3 bases from J; junction bases left unmatched: 3. Germline V lookup: CDR1 SGHRS, CDR2 YFSETQ. The DNA of the CDR3 is TGCGCCAGCAGCTTGGCACTAGCGGGGAACTACAATGAGCAGTTCTTC. Its protein product is CASSLALAGNYNEQFF.

The gene calls are TRBV5-4 and TRBJ2-1, with D unresolved. The CDR3 loop spans 15 amino acids. Trimming removed 1 base at V and 2 bases at J, with 10 bases between. CDR1 and CDR2 (germline): SGHNT, YYREEE (reference sequence). CDR3 protein: CASSLYQATYNEQFF. The CDR3 DNA sequence: TGTGCCAGCAGCTTGTACCAAGCGACCTACAATGAGCAGTTCTTC.

The sample holds one count of this clone. The V gene is TRBV27, the J gene TRBJ2-7; 7 bases fit TRBD2. V gave up 3 bases and J gave up 0 bases; unmatched junction bases: 5. The V gene's germline CDR1 is MNHEY and CDR2 SMNVEV (reference sequence). The CDR3 covers 15 residues. CDR3 DNA sequence: TGTGCCAGCAGTTTTGGTAGCGGGTCCTCCTACGAGCAGTACTTC. Translated: CASSFGSGSSYEQYF.

CDR3 loop: CASSAGRGTGELFF. The CDR3 DNA sequence: TGCGCCAGCAGTGCTGGCAGGGGCACCGGGGAGCTGTTTTTT. The gene calls are TRBV10-1 and TRBJ2-2, with a possible D match to TRBD1 (6 bases). V gave up 4 bases and J gave up 4 bases, with 10 bases separating them. The germline V gene encodes CDR1 WNHNN and CDR2 SYGVQD (reference sequence). CDR3 length: 14 residues.

V usage is TRBV15 and J usage is TRBJ1-4; a possible D gene is TRBD1 (6 bases). V was clipped by 7 bases and J by 11 bases, with 17 bases between them. This CDR3 contains 13 residues. CDR1 and CDR2 (germline): LNHNV, YYDKDF (reference sequence). CDR3 in DNA: TGTGCCACCACGGGGGGCCGGTCGAGCAAACTGTTTTTT. Its translation: CATTGGRSSKLFF.

The V call is TRBV9, the J call TRBJ2-2; TRBD1 aligns across 10 bases. The ends lost 4 bases at V and 5 bases at J; junction bases unmatched: 8. This CDR3 contains 16 residues. Germline CDR1 reads SGDLS; CDR2 reads YYNGEE. As DNA, the CDR3 is TGTGCCAGCAGCATCGGGACAGGGGCAGGAACCGGGGAGCTGTTTTTT. It specifies CASSIGTGAGTGELFF.

This clone came up once. The rearrangement joins TRBV7-9 to TRBJ2-7; D is uncertain. Trimming removed 4 bases at V and 6 bases at J, with 10 bases between. The CDR3 totals 12 residues. The germline V gene encodes CDR1 SEHNR and CDR2 FQNEAQ (reference sequence). For the CDR3, the DNA is TGTGCCAGCAGCTCCCCGGCGGTCGAGCAGTACTTC. Translated, it gives CASSSPAVEQYF.